A single sample gave rise to the 28 T cell receptor beta chains below, sequenced in a study of CD8 T cells in Susac syndrome. An input of about 0.45 to 1 ug of RNA was subjected to reverse transcription using random hexamers. TCRdb reprocessed the immunoSEQ multiplex PCR reads via MiXCR and lists one record per CDR3 protein. The table records 100,000 to 150,000 distinct CDR3 sequences, over 85% of them present only once. Sequencing was done on a sample of CD4+ T cells from PBMCs. The receptor set was obtained from a human donor in good health.

V gene TRBV7-9 combines with J gene TRBJ2-3; D call uncertain. V lost 6 bases and J lost 3, with 13 bases in between. The CDR3 is made up of 14 amino acids. Germline V gene sequence: CDR1 SEHNR, CDR2 FQNEAQ (reference sequence). This CDR3 reads CASREGLITDTQYF. DNA of the CDR3: TGTGCCAGCAGAGAAGGGTTGATAACAGATACGCAGTATTTT.

This chain links TRBV6-4 with TRBJ2-6; D ambiguous. This CDR3 contains 15 residues. V lost 3 bases and J 2 bases, leaving 8 bases between the germline ends. Germline V CDR1 and CDR2: MRHNA, SNTAGT. Here the CDR3 DNA reads TGTGCCAGCAGTGAAGGACCCACTGGGGCCAACGTCCTGACTTTC. Protein: CASSEGPTGANVLTF.

The V and J genes are TRBV25-1 and TRBJ2-3; D is uncertain. The CDR3 sequence is 13 residues long. Germline CDR1 MGHDK, CDR2 SYGVNS. The germline V and J ends were trimmed by 7 bases and 0 bases, with 8 bases remaining between them. The CDR3 DNA is TGTGCCAGCACCTTCGGCAGCACAGATACGCAGTATTTT. Translating gives CASTFGSTDTQYF.

The V gene is TRBV24-1, the J gene TRBJ2-1; D is undetermined. Trimming shortened V by 3 bases and J by 9 bases, and 14 bases separated the two germline ends. Germline V gives CDR1 KGHDR, CDR2 SFDVKD. This CDR3 region has 14 residues. CDR3 protein: CATSDVPPKGEQFF. CDR3 DNA: TGTGCCACCAGTGATGTGCCCCCGAAGGGTGAGCAGTTCTTC.

The CDR3, as DNA: TGTGCCAGCAGTTATCCGAACTCAGATCAGCCCCAGCATTTT. Translated, it gives CASSYPNSDQPQHF. The gene calls are TRBV6-6 and TRBJ1-5; D unresolved. Germline V gene sequence: CDR1 MNHNY, CDR2 SVGAGI (reference sequence). The CDR3 runs to 14 residues. V gave up 3 bases and J gave up 5 bases, with 11 bases separating them.

This chain joins TRBV20-1 and TRBJ2-5; weak D call: TRBD2 (6 bases). The length of the CDR3 is 13 residues. Germline V gene lookup returns CDR1 DFQATT and CDR2 SNEGSKA (reference sequence). V was clipped by 1 base and J by 4 bases, with 10 bases between them. The CDR3 DNA reads TGCAGTGCTAGAGCCCCGGGAGCAGAGACCCAGTACTTC. It is translated as CSARAPGAETQYF.

This CDR3 is CASSQDNRGTYYEQYF. For the CDR3, the DNA is TGCGCCAGCAGCCAAGATAATCGCGGGACGTACTACGAGCAGTACTTC. J is TRBJ2-7 and V is TRBV4-3; possibly TRBD2 for D (6 bases). The CDR3 contains 16 residues. V was clipped by 0 bases and J by 3 bases, with 15 bases between them. Per the germline V gene, CDR1 is LGHNA and CDR2 is YSLEER.

This chain connects TRBV7-2 to TRBJ2-7; 9 bases map to TRBD2. With 6 bases clipped from V and 1 base from J, the junction kept 7 bases outside the gene matches. Germline loops: CDR1 SGHTA, CDR2 FQGNSA. There are 15 residues in the CDR3. The CDR3 nucleotides are TGTGCCAGCAGGCTTGATAGCGGGAGTTCCTACGAGCAGTACTTC. Translating gives CASRLDSGSSYEQYF.

The chain couples TRBV6-2 or TRBV6-3 to TRBJ1-5; D remains ambiguous. CDR3 length equals 15 residues. Germline V CDR1 and CDR2: MNHEY, SVGEGT. V shed 4 bases and J shed 3 bases, with 13 bases lying between them. The CDR3 is CASSSRGEVNQPQHF. The CDR3 DNA sequence: TGTGCCAGCAGTTCTCGGGGTGAGGTCAATCAGCCCCAGCATTTT.

The gene calls are TRBV20-1 and TRBJ2-2, with 8 bases lining up with TRBD2. CDR3 length: 13 residues. In germline, CDR1 is DFQATT, CDR2 SNEGSKA (reference sequence). The V gene end was trimmed by 4 bases and the J gene end by 4 bases; junction bases not matched to a gene: 2. Written as DNA, the CDR3 is TGCAGTGCTACCGGGAGGGCCACCGGGGAGCTGTTTTTT. Protein: CSATGRATGELFF.

The genes are TRBV25-1 and TRBJ1-5; unclear D gene. Trimming took off 8 bases at V and 7 bases at J, with 15 bases between the two ends. Germline V gives CDR1 MGHDK, CDR2 SYGVNS. The CDR3 runs 13 residues. The DNA of the CDR3 is TGTGCCAGCCAAAAAGGGTCGGGCCAGCCCCAGCATTTT. This codes for CASQKGSGQPQHF.

The rearrangement uses TRBV4-3 and TRBJ2-2; possible D gene TRBD1, 5 bases. The germline V and J ends were trimmed by 6 bases and 0 bases, with 8 bases remaining between them. The CDR3 is 14 amino acids. CDR1 and CDR2 (germline): LGHNA, YSLEER. CDR3 DNA: TGCGCCAGCAGGACAGAATCGAACACCGGGGAGCTGTTTTTT. Encoded protein: CASRTESNTGELFF.

The chain employs TRBV12-1 and TRBJ2-2; TRBD1, the table's D call, lacks a check against the DNA. TRBV12-1 is classified as a pseudogene. CDR3 length equals 18 residues. In DNA, the CDR3 is TGTGCCAGCAGCCGGGGAGGGGTCGGGACAGGGGATACCGGGGAGCTGTTTTTT. It codes for CASSRGGVGTGDTGELFF.

The chain couples TRBV30 to TRBJ1-1, with D unclear. V lost 8 bases, J lost 6 bases, and 22 bases lay in between. CDR3 length: 14 residues. CDR1 GTSNPN and CDR2 SVGIG come from the germline V gene (reference sequence). The CDR3 loop reads CAGDVTLRSAEAFF. DNA of the CDR3: TGTGCCGGTGACGTAACCCTTCGGTCCGCTGAAGCTTTCTTT.

The chain uses TRBV15 and TRBJ2-3; no clear D gene. CDR3 length equals 13 residues. Germline lookup yields CDR1 LNHNV and CDR2 YYDKDF (reference sequence). With 0 bases removed from V and 6 bases from J, the gap between germline ends came to 7 bases. The DNA for the CDR3 is TGTGCCACCAGCAGAGATCCCCTGGATACGCAGTATTTT. Protein: CATSRDPLDTQYF.

The V gene is TRBV3-1, the J gene TRBJ2-3; D is tentatively TRBD1 or TRBD2 (5 bases each). Germline V CDR1 and CDR2: LGHDT, YNNKEL (reference sequence). The V and J ends lost 4 bases and 8 bases respectively, with 13 bases between them. The CDR3 is 13 residues long. The chain's CDR3 is CASSPGTYPTQYF. CDR3 DNA sequence: TGTGCCAGCAGCCCGGGGACCTATCCTACGCAGTATTTT.

CDR3 residues: CASSTWGLAGSNEQFF. The CDR3 nucleotides read TGCGCCAGCAGCACCTGGGGACTAGCGGGATCTAATGAGCAGTTCTTC. The V gene is TRBV5-1, the J gene TRBJ2-1; 13 nucleotides match TRBD2. CDR3 size: 16 residues. V shed 4 bases and J 7 bases; nucleotides not matched to a gene: 8. Germline V gene sequence: CDR1 SGHRS, CDR2 YFSETQ.

V gene TRBV19 combines with J gene TRBJ1-2; D unresolved. The germline CDR1 and CDR2 sequences are LNHDA and SQIVND (reference sequence). The V end was cut by 7 bases, the J end by 2 bases, with 17 bases between. This CDR3 has 15 residues. The DNA for the CDR3 is TGTGCCAGTAAAAGGTCGGAGGGAGGGAACTATGGCTACACCTTC. It yields the protein CASKRSEGGNYGYTF.

The gene calls are TRBV6-4 and TRBJ2-1; 9 nucleotides agree with TRBD2. CDR1 is MRHNA, CDR2 SNTAGT, per germline. CDR3 size: 15 residues. V lost 8 bases to trimming and J lost 4 bases; unmatched junction nucleotides: 9. The CDR3 region is CASAASSGIYNEQFF. Here the CDR3 DNA reads TGTGCCAGCGCGGCTTCTAGCGGGATATACAATGAGCAGTTCTTC.

The chain carries TRBV7-2 and TRBJ2-3; D is possibly TRBD2 (7 bases). V lost 3 bases and J 4 bases, leaving 11 bases between the germline ends. The CDR3 loop spans 14 amino acids. CDR1 SGHTA and CDR2 FQGNSA come from the germline V gene. The CDR3 is CASSFGGRPDTQYF. CDR3 sequence (DNA): TGTGCCAGCAGCTTCGGGGGGCGCCCAGATACGCAGTATTTT.

CDR3 DNA: TGCAGCGTTGAAGATCAGAGGGGGTTCACAGATACGCAGTATTTT. Translating gives CSVEDQRGFTDTQYF. The chain recombines TRBV29-1 with TRBJ2-3, with D maybe TRBD1 (6 bases). Trimming removed 0 bases from V and 2 bases from J, with 12 bases in between. The CDR3 runs 15 residues. Germline V lookup: CDR1 SQVTM, CDR2 ANQGSEA.

This clonotype has only one observation. The CDR3 region is CASSPRLPGSENTEAFF. In DNA, the CDR3 is TGTGCCAGCTCACCACGTTTACCAGGGTCCGAGAACACTGAAGCTTTCTTT. The rearrangement links TRBV18 to TRBJ1-1; a weak D match, TRBD1 (5 bases). Germline assignment: CDR1 KGHSH and CDR2 LQKENI. CDR3 size: 17 residues. Trimming shortened V by 1 base and J by 1 base, and 16 bases separated the two germline ends.

The chain has TRBV4-1 and TRBJ1-1, with 7 bases aligning to TRBD1. The CDR3 has 15 amino acids. Germline V CDR1 and CDR2: MGHRA, YSYEKL. J lost 1 base, V lost 0 bases, and 2 bases had no gene match. This CDR3 is CASSQDDRANTEAFF. CDR3 nucleotides: TGCGCCAGCAGCCAAGACGACAGGGCGAACACTGAAGCTTTCTTT.

This clonotype was seen once. This chain links TRBV18 with TRBJ1-1; weak D call: TRBD1 (5 bases). V lost 3 bases and J 10 bases, leaving 21 bases between the germline ends. CDR1 and CDR2 (germline): KGHSH, LQKENI. The CDR3 is made up of 15 amino acids. This chain's CDR3 is CASSPSSAGLQGAFF. Here the CDR3 DNA reads TGTGCCAGCTCACCTTCCTCAGCAGGGCTCCAGGGAGCTTTCTTT.

V gene TRBV20-1 combines with J gene TRBJ2-5; D perhaps matches TRBD2 (6 bases). Germline V gene sequence: CDR1 DFQATT, CDR2 SNEGSKA (reference sequence). This CDR3 has 16 residues. V was clipped by 5 bases and J by 2 bases, with 21 bases between them. Here the CDR3 DNA reads TGCAGTGCTTCAGTCGGCGTAGCGGCCCTTCAAGAGACCCAGTACTTC. Residues: CSASVGVAALQETQYF.

The V and J genes are TRBV6-2 or TRBV6-3 and TRBJ1-1, with D hard to call. The V gene's germline CDR1 is MNHEY and CDR2 SVGEGT. This CDR3 region has 14 residues. Trimming took 4 bases from V and 4 from J, leaving 13 bases between them. The CDR3 sequence: CASSFPVSTTEAFF. The CDR3 DNA is TGTGCCAGCAGTTTCCCGGTCAGTACCACTGAAGCTTTCTTT.

The chain uses TRBV24-1 and TRBJ2-7; 15 bases agree with TRBD2. CDR3 length equals 19 residues. Per germline, CDR1 KGHDR and CDR2 SFDVKD. J was trimmed by 6 bases and V by 2 bases; bases with no gene match: 13. The CDR3 DNA follows: TGTGCCACCAGTGATTCCATCGGACTAGCGGGAGGGCCGGTGAGCGAGCAGTACTTC. This encodes CATSDSIGLAGGPVSEQYF.

This chain joins TRBV6-2 or TRBV6-3 and TRBJ2-5, with a tentative D call TRBD1 (5 bases). CDR3 length: 12 residues. V lost 4 bases, J lost 4 bases, and 7 bases lay in between. Germline assignment: CDR1 MNHEY and CDR2 SVGEGT. Written as DNA, the CDR3 is TGTGCCAGCAGTTCTCAGGGAGAGACCCAGTACTTC. It yields the protein CASSSQGETQYF.